Listed here are 14 T cell receptor beta chains from one sample, sequenced in a study of blood T cell repertoires in COVID-19. TCRdb's table, derived via immunoSEQ multiplex PCR, lists solely in-frame clones and lacks some. The data show approximately 270,000 clones, around 89% seen once. Sequenced: peripheral blood. The origin of the receptors is a man younger than 45 with acute or convalescent COVID-19.

In its sample, this clone was seen once. The chain carries TRBV28 and TRBJ1-4; D possibly corresponds to TRBD1 (5 bases). Trimming pared 5 bases from V and 4 bases from J, leaving 11 bases between. The germline gives CDR1 MDHEN, CDR2 SYDVKM. The CDR3 is made up of 14 amino acids. The CDR3 loop is CASSHDRFNEKLFF. The CDR3 DNA sequence: TGTGCCAGCAGTCATGACAGATTTAATGAAAAACTGTTTTTT.

The chain is built from TRBV7-8 and TRBJ2-7, with a weak D call TRBD1 (7 bases). CDR1 SGHVS and CDR2 FQNEAQ come from the germline V gene. Between the trimmed V and J ends, which lost 6 bases and 2 bases, there was a span of 11 bases. This CDR3 is built from 13 residues. In DNA form, the CDR3 reads TGTGCCAGCAGGTCAGGGGGGACCTACGAGCAGTACTTC. Translated: CASRSGGTYEQYF.

This chain joins TRBV5-1 and TRBJ1-4, with D uncertain. In germline, CDR1 is SGHRS, CDR2 YFSETQ. V was pared by 3 bases and J by 8 bases, with 17 bases between. The CDR3 has 15 amino acids. The CDR3 nucleotides are TGCGCCAGCAGCTCCCCATTTGGCCCTTCCGAAAAACTGTTTTTT. It encodes CASSSPFGPSEKLFF.

The chain links TRBV14 to TRBJ1-4; D remains ambiguous. Germline V gene data show CDR1 as SGHDN and CDR2 as FVKESK. V shed 1 base and J shed 3 bases, with 6 bases lying between them. The CDR3 contains 14 residues. This CDR3 is CASSQVKPNEKLFF. CDR3 nucleotide sequence: TGTGCCAGCAGCCAAGTTAAGCCTAATGAAAAACTGTTTTTT.

The chain carries TRBV29-1 and TRBJ1-2, with TRBD1 matching over 9 bases. V lost 6 bases to trimming and J lost 7 bases; unmatched junction nucleotides: 12. CDR1 and CDR2 (germline): SQVTM, ANQGSEA. The CDR3 is 14 amino acids. The DNA for the CDR3 is TGCAGCGTCTCATCCGGACAGGGGTGGGGTGGCTACACCTTC. Its protein product is CSVSSGQGWGGYTF.

This clone was detected once. The chain combines TRBV7-8 with TRBJ1-5, with D tentatively TRBD1 (5 bases). The CDR3 is made up of 17 amino acids. Germline CDR1 SGHVS, CDR2 FQNEAQ. V was clipped by 5 bases and J by 3 bases, with 20 bases between them. DNA for the CDR3: TGTGCCAGCAGCATTACCGACAGACCTTACCTCAATCAGCCCCAGCATTTT. This encodes CASSITDRPYLNQPQHF.

The CDR3 reads CASSRTGAPNEKLFF. In DNA, the CDR3 is TGTGCCAGCTCACGGACAGGGGCGCCTAATGAAAAACTGTTTTTT. The chain has TRBV18 and TRBJ1-4, with 9 nucleotides matching TRBD1. CDR1 and CDR2 (germline): KGHSH, LQKENI. V dropped 4 bases and J dropped 3; count of bases not matched to a gene: 3. The CDR3 covers 15 residues.

This rearrangement joins TRBV28 to TRBJ1-2; D unresolved. The CDR3 runs 10 residues. The germline CDR1 and CDR2 sequences are MDHEN and SYDVKM. V lost 4 bases, J lost 9 bases, and 6 bases lay in between. CDR3 loop: CASSSYSYTF. Here the CDR3 DNA reads TGTGCCAGCAGTTCTTACAGCTACACCTTC.

The V and J genes are TRBV3-1 (or the pseudogene TRBV3-2) and TRBJ2-3; 9 positions agree with TRBD2. The CDR3 covers 20 residues. Germline V gene data show CDR1 as LGHDT and CDR2 as YNNKEL (reference sequence). The V segment lost 1 base and the J segment 3 bases; nucleotides outside the gene matches: 17. The CDR3 loop is CASSQGLTWTLAGNTDTQYF. CDR3 bases: TGTGCCAGCAGCCAAGGTCTTACCTGGACGCTAGCGGGAAATACAGATACGCAGTATTTT.

J is TRBJ1-3 and V is TRBV28; D ambiguous. This CDR3 contains 12 residues. Germline values: CDR1 MDHEN, CDR2 SYDVKM. Deletions cut 3 bases from V and 8 bases from J, with 8 bases between. CDR3 DNA: TGTGCCAGCAGTTTGGGTCGGGACACCATATATTTT. This translates into CASSLGRDTIYF.

The chain is built from TRBV27 and TRBJ2-3, with 7 nucleotides matching TRBD2. The V segment lost 3 bases and the J segment 7 bases; nucleotides outside the gene matches: 4. The germline gives CDR1 MNHEY, CDR2 SMNVEV (reference sequence). The length of the CDR3 is 13 residues. The CDR3 nucleotides are TGTGCCAGCAGTTTCCGGGGGGTTAATACGCAGTATTTT. This codes for CASSFRGVNTQYF.

V and J are TRBV15 and TRBJ1-1; D call uncertain. Germline CDR1 LNHNV, CDR2 YYDKDF (reference sequence). V was pared by 0 bases and J by 5 bases, with 13 bases between. The CDR3 covers 15 residues. CDR3 region: CATSRDIPVRTEAFF. DNA for the CDR3: TGTGCCACCAGCAGAGATATTCCGGTGCGTACTGAAGCTTTCTTT.

Of note for this clone: A junction end diverges from the germline sequence, so it may reflect a read error. The chain joins TRBV7-7 to TRBJ1-5, with TRBD1 as a possible D gene (6 bases). Germline CDR1 and CDR2: SSHAT and FNYEAQ (reference sequence). The CDR3 is made up of 20 amino acids. The CDR3 DNA is TGTGCTAGCAGCTTTAATGTCGGACAGCGAGACCGGGATAGCAATCAGCCCCAGCATTTT. Translated: CASSFNVGQRDRDSNQPQHF.

The chain is built from TRBV19 and TRBJ2-5; possibly TRBD2 for D (5 bases). The germline CDR1 and CDR2 sequences are LNHDA and SQIVND (reference sequence). The ends were cut back, 10 bases at V and 1 base at J, with 16 bases in the middle. This CDR3 is built from 14 residues. CDR3 DNA sequence: TGTGCCACCCGACCCCCCGGGATCCAAGAGACCCAGTACTTC. As protein: CATRPPGIQETQYF.